The 28 T cell receptor beta chains in this list originate from one sample, sequenced in a study of T cells and Merkel cell carcinoma outcomes. Generated by immunoSEQ multiplex PCR, the TCRdb table keeps only in-frame clones and is missing some. The data hold some 19,000 clones, with over 75% observed a single time. Material: tumor tissue from Merkel cell carcinoma. The receptors originated from a human donor with Merkel cell carcinoma.

The genes are TRBV27 and TRBJ1-1; tentative D call: TRBD1 (5 bases). This CDR3 has 14 amino acids. The germline V gene encodes CDR1 MNHEY and CDR2 SMNVEV (reference sequence). Trimming stripped 3 bases from V and 8 bases from J, with 16 bases between. CDR3 DNA: TGTGCCAGCAGTTTGCAGGGAGCCTCTGGGGAAGCTTTCTTT. It yields the protein CASSLQGASGEAFF.

The chain is built from TRBV5-1 and TRBJ2-3; a weak D match, TRBD2 (5 bases). The V gene lost 6 bases and the J gene lost 0 bases, with 11 bases spanning the gap. CDR3 length equals 14 residues. Germline V gene sequence: CDR1 SGHRS, CDR2 YFSETQ. CDR3 nucleotide sequence: TGCGCCAGCATAGGAGGAGGTAGCACAGATACGCAGTATTTT. Its protein product is CASIGGGSTDTQYF.

V and J are TRBV6-5 and TRBJ2-4; 12 bases line up with TRBD2. The CDR3 has 15 amino acids. With 4 bases clipped from V and 13 bases from J, the junction kept 11 bases outside the gene matches. Germline values: CDR1 MNHEY, CDR2 SVGAGI. CDR3 sequence (DNA): TGTGCCAGCAGTTCCACTAGCGGGGGGACCACACACCAGTACTTC. Its protein product is CASSSTSGGTTHQYF.

This clone came up a few times. The chain uses TRBV19 and TRBJ1-1, with TRBD1 matching over 7 bases. Germline loops: CDR1 LNHDA, CDR2 SQIVND (reference sequence). V was clipped by 2 bases and J by 4 bases; unmatched bases: 16. This CDR3 is 18 amino acids long. This CDR3 is CASSIRLWQGGRGTEAFF. The CDR3 DNA reads TGTGCCAGTAGTATAAGGCTTTGGCAGGGGGGAAGAGGCACTGAAGCTTTCTTT.

V and J are TRBV4-1 and TRBJ1-1, with D uncertain. Germline CDR1 reads MGHRA; CDR2 reads YSYEKL. The CDR3 covers 15 residues. Trimming removed 2 bases at V and 1 base at J, with 11 bases between. The CDR3 DNA sequence: TGCGCCAGCAGCCAATTAACAGACGCGAACACTGAAGCTTTCTTT. This sequence encodes CASSQLTDANTEAFF.

On this clone itself: Compared with germline, one end of the junction differs, possibly owing to a read error. The rearrangement links TRBV4-1 to TRBJ1-1, with no clear D. CDR3 length: 15 amino acids. The germline V gene has CDR1 MGHRA and CDR2 YSYEKL. CDR3 protein: CTSSQDNRARTEAFF. The CDR3, as DNA: TGCACCAGCAGCCAAGATAACCGGGCGCGCACTGAAGCTTTCTTT.

V is TRBV7-8 and J is TRBJ1-2; 7 bases fit TRBD1. This CDR3 comprises 14 residues. V gave up 5 bases and J gave up 0 bases; unmatched junction bases: 3. CDR1 and CDR2 from the germline V gene are SGHVS and FQNEAQ. The CDR3 loop is CASSAGTANYGYTF. The DNA of the CDR3 is TGTGCCAGCAGCGCCGGGACAGCTAACTATGGCTACACCTTC. Filled out from reference TRBV7-8 and TRBJ1-2, the complete variable domain reads GAGVSQSPRYKVAKRGQDVALRCDPISGHVSLFWYQQALGQGPEFLTYFQNEAQLDKSGLPSDRFFAERPEGSVSTLKIQRTQQEDSAVYLCASSAGTANYGYTFGSGTRLTVV.

The chain couples TRBV28 to TRBJ1-3; maybe TRBD1 (5 bases). The length of the CDR3 is 15 residues. Germline values: CDR1 MDHEN, CDR2 SYDVKM. V dropped 5 bases and J dropped 3 bases, with 14 bases sitting between them. In DNA form, the CDR3 reads TGTGCCAGCAGTCCAGGTCCAGGGTATGGAAACACCATATATTTT. Translation: CASSPGPGYGNTIYF.

The chain is built from TRBV11-2 and TRBJ2-2; D not resolved. The CDR3 totals 12 residues. Germline CDR1 reads SGHAT; CDR2 reads FQNNGV. V was cut by 4 bases and J by 9 bases, with 9 bases left in between. The CDR3 sequence is CASSSSDRELFF. The CDR3 DNA sequence: TGTGCCAGCAGCTCATCTGACCGGGAGCTGTTTTTT.

V is TRBV5-5 and J is TRBJ2-1; the D gene could be TRBD1 or TRBD2 (7 bases each). Between the trimmed V and J ends, which lost 4 bases and 4 bases, there was a span of 18 bases. In germline, CDR1 is SGHKS, CDR2 YYEKEE (reference sequence). This CDR3 has 16 residues. CDR3 in amino acids: CASSLLGGGRYNEQFF. The DNA of the CDR3 is TGTGCCAGCAGCCTCCTGGGAGGGGGCAGATACAATGAGCAGTTCTTC. The variable domain in full, completed from reference TRBV5-5 and TRBJ2-1, reads DAGVTQSPTHLIKTRGQQVTLRCSPISGHKSVSWYQQVLGQGPQFIFQYYEKEERGRGNFPDRFSARQFPNYSSELNVNALLLGDSALYLCASSLLGGGRYNEQFFGPGTRLTVL.

This chain connects TRBV7-8 to TRBJ2-5; D uncertain. This CDR3 comprises 14 residues. Per germline, CDR1 SGHVS and CDR2 FQNEAQ. V was shortened by 1 base and J by 4 bases, with 10 bases between the two germline ends. The CDR3 DNA reads TGTGCCAGCAGCTTAGTGGTTAGTTTAGAGACCCAGTACTTC. Encoded protein: CASSLVVSLETQYF.

The V and J genes are TRBV11-3 and TRBJ2-2; 7 nucleotides match TRBD1. The V gene end was trimmed by 5 bases and the J gene end by 3 bases; junction bases not matched to a gene: 3. Germline assignment: CDR1 SGHNT and CDR2 YENEEA. The CDR3 covers 14 residues. CDR3 sequence reads: CASSPGQYTGELFF. DNA for the CDR3: TGTGCCAGCAGCCCGGGACAGTACACCGGGGAGCTGTTTTTT.

Worth noting for this clone: A much larger clone lies a single base off, so this may be a read error. This rearrangement joins TRBV28 to TRBJ1-2; D may be TRBD1 (6 bases). Germline V CDR1 and CDR2: MDHEN, SYDVKM. The CDR3 totals 15 residues. V lost 5 bases to trimming and J lost 10 bases, with 23 bases between them. In DNA form, the CDR3 reads TGTGCCAGCAGTGCTACACAGGGCGCTGGATTTGACTACACCTTC. Protein product: CASSATQGAGFDYTF.

This rearrangement joins TRBV10-2 to TRBJ2-7; D possibly corresponds to TRBD2 (6 bases). V was trimmed by 2 bases and J by 7 bases, leaving 18 bases between them. CDR1 WSHSY and CDR2 SAAADI come from the germline V gene. The CDR3 sequence is 15 residues long. CDR3 in amino acids: CASSELSSALNEQYF. CDR3 bases: TGCGCCAGCAGTGAGCTCTCTAGCGCCCTTAATGAGCAGTACTTC.

This chain connects TRBV5-1 to TRBJ1-1, with 7 bases aligning to TRBD1. Germline CDR1 and CDR2: SGHRS and YFSETQ. The CDR3 loop spans 14 amino acids. Trimming cost V 1 base and J 14 bases; bases outside gene matches: 14. CDR3 sequence reads: CASSLKGGARGQFF. The CDR3 bases are TGCGCCAGCAGCTTGAAAGGGGGCGCCCGGGGGCAGTTCTTT.

This clone was picked up a small number of times. The CDR3 loop is CASSPEDSSRTAFYEQYF. CDR3 nucleotide sequence: TGTGCCAGCTCACCAGAGGATAGCAGTCGGACAGCGTTCTACGAGCAGTACTTC. V is TRBV18 and J is TRBJ2-7; TRBD1 might be the D (6 bases). The germline CDR1 and CDR2 sequences are KGHSH and LQKENI. The CDR3 has 18 amino acids. With 2 bases removed from V and 3 bases from J, the gap between germline ends came to 23 bases.

The CDR3 spells CASSLNSLSGNTIYF. For the CDR3, the DNA is TGTGCCAGCAGCTTGAACAGCCTCTCTGGAAACACCATATATTTT. The chain uses TRBV13 and TRBJ1-3; unclear D gene. From germline, CDR1 is PRHDT and CDR2 FYEKMQ (reference sequence). Trimming took off 3 bases at V and 0 bases at J, with 9 bases between the two ends. The CDR3 has 15 residues.

This rearrangement joins TRBV1 to TRBJ2-7; TRBD1, the table's D call, lacks a check against the DNA. TRBV1 is noted as a pseudogene. The CDR3 runs to 13 residues. CDR3 sequence reads: CTSSRDRALQQYF. In DNA, the CDR3 is TGCACCAGCAGCCGGGACAGGGCTTTACAGCAGTACTTC.

V is TRBV5-1 and J is TRBJ1-1; D is uncertain. The CDR3 is 15 residues long. The germline V gene has CDR1 SGHRS and CDR2 YFSETQ. The germline V and J ends were trimmed by 3 bases and 4 bases, with 16 bases remaining between them. In nucleotides, the CDR3 is TGCGCCAGCAGCTCGCAGGTGGGTTCGGGCACTGAAGCTTTCTTT. Amino acid sequence: CASSSQVGSGTEAFF.

By frequency in the sample, this clone is large. At the DNA level, this CDR3 is encoded by other sequences in the same sample as well. The chain recombines TRBV4-1 with TRBJ1-1; no clear D gene. V gave up 3 bases and J gave up 0 bases, with 8 bases separating them. Germline loops: CDR1 MGHRA, CDR2 YSYEKL. The CDR3 has 14 residues. In nucleotides, the CDR3 is TGCGCCAGCAGCCATCAGGCCATGAACACTGAAGCTTTCTTT. This encodes CASSHQAMNTEAFF.

The V call is TRBV13, the J call TRBJ2-5; 7 bases map to TRBD2. Germline values: CDR1 PRHDT, CDR2 FYEKMQ (reference sequence). V gave up 5 bases and J gave up 5 bases; unmatched junction bases: 2. The CDR3 extends over 12 amino acids. The DNA for the CDR3 is TGTGCCAGCAGCGGGAGGGGCGAGACCCAGTACTTC. Protein product: CASSGRGETQYF.

The chain combines TRBV25-1 with TRBJ1-3; the D gene is possibly TRBD1 (5 bases). The CDR3 covers 15 residues. Per the germline V gene, CDR1 is MGHDK and CDR2 is SYGVNS. V was clipped by 3 bases and J by 0 bases, with 9 bases between them. The CDR3 here is CASSDQGISGNTIYF. The CDR3 DNA follows: TGTGCCAGCAGTGACCAGGGTATCTCTGGAAACACCATATATTTT.

This clone was seen only a few times. J is TRBJ2-1 and V is TRBV18; TRBD1 matches 8 bases. Unmatched junction bases numbered 6, after V lost 2 bases and J lost 9 bases. Germline V gene data show CDR1 as KGHSH and CDR2 as LQKENI. This CDR3 spans 14 amino acids. This CDR3 reads CASSPTQGAGEQFF. In nucleotides, the CDR3 is TGTGCCAGCTCACCAACCCAGGGGGCCGGTGAGCAGTTCTTC.

This rearrangement joins TRBV6-5 to TRBJ2-7; unclear D gene. The CDR3 is 13 residues long. Trimming took off 4 bases at V and 3 bases at J, with 10 bases between the two ends. Looked up from germline, CDR1 is MNHEY and CDR2 is SVGAGI. CDR3 in DNA: TGTGCCAGCAGTTCTGGAACCTACTACGAGCAGTACTTC. Protein sequence: CASSSGTYYEQYF.

The CDR3 loop is CASSPDSVNLYGYTF. The CDR3 DNA is TGTGCCAGCAGCCCGGACAGCGTTAACCTCTATGGCTACACCTTC. This rearrangement joins TRBV6-6 to TRBJ1-2; the D gene is possibly TRBD1 (6 bases). Trimming cost V 6 bases and J 4 bases, with 18 bases left between them. The germline V gene encodes CDR1 MNHNY and CDR2 SVGAGI (reference sequence). The CDR3 consists of 15 residues.

The V call is TRBV9, the J call TRBJ2-1; the match to TRBD2 covers 8 bases. V lost 3 bases and J lost 8; bases outside the gene matches: 10. CDR1 and CDR2 from the germline V gene are SGDLS and YYNGEE. This CDR3 is built from 15 residues. Here the CDR3 reads CASSAGLGLNDEQFF. CDR3 DNA: TGTGCCAGCAGCGCGGGACTAGGATTAAATGATGAGCAGTTCTTC.

V usage is TRBV2 and J usage is TRBJ1-2; D perhaps matches TRBD1 (5 bases). The V end lost 5 bases, the J end lost 7 bases, and 11 bases lay between the germline ends. Per germline, CDR1 SNHLY and CDR2 FYNNEI. The length of the CDR3 is 12 residues. CDR3 bases: TGTGCCAGCAGTTCACAGGTTATTGGCTACACCTTC. This translates into CASSSQVIGYTF.

The gene calls are TRBV13 and TRBJ2-1; D may be TRBD2 (6 bases). The germline V gene has CDR1 PRHDT and CDR2 FYEKMQ (reference sequence). The CDR3 consists of 14 residues. Trimming left V 7 bases short and J 4 bases short, with 14 bases between. This CDR3 is CASTEGRGYNEQFF. The CDR3 bases are TGTGCCAGCACTGAGGGACGGGGGTACAATGAGCAGTTCTTC.